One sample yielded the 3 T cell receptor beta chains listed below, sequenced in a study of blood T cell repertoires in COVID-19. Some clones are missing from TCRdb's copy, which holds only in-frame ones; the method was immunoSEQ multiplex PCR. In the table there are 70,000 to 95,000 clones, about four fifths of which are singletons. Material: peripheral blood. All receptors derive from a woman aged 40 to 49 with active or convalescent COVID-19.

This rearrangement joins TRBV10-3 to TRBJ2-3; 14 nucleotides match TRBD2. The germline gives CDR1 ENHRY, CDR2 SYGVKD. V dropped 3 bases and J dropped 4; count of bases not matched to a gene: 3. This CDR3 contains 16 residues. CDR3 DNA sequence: TGTGCCATCAGTGAAAGGGGACTAGCGGGAGCAGATACGCAGTATTTT. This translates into CAISERGLAGADTQYF.

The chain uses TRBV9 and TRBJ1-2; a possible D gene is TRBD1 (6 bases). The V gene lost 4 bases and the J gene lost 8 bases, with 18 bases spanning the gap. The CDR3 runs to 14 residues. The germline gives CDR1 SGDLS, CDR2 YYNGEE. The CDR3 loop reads CASSTDRKLGGYTF. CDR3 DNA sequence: TGTGCCAGCAGCACCGACAGGAAGCTGGGCGGCTACACCTTC.

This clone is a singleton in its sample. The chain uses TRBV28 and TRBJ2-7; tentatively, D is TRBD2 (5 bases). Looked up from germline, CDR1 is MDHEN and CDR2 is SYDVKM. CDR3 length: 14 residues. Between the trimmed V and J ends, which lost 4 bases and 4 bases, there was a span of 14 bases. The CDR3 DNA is TGTGCCAGCAGTTATGTGGGAGACCAATACGAGCAGTACTTC. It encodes CASSYVGDQYEQYF. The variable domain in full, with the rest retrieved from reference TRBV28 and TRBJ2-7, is DVKVTQSSRYLVKRTGEKVFLECVQDMDHENMFWYRQDPGLGLRLIYFSYDVKMKEKGDIPEGYSVSREKKERFSLILESASTNQTSMYLCASSYVGDQYEQYFGPGTRLTVT.